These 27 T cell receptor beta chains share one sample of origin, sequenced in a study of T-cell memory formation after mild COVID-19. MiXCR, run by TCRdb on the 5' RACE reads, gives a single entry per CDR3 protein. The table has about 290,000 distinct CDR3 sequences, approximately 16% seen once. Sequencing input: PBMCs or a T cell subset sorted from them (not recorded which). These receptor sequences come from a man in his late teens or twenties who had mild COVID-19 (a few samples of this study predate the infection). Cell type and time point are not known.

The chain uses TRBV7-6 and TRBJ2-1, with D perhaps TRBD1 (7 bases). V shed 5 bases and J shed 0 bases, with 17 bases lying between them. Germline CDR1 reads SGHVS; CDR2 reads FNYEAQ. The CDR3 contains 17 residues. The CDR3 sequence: CASSLNRGTVSYNEQFF. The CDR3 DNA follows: TGTGCCAGCAGCCTAAACCGCGGGACAGTCTCCTACAATGAGCAGTTCTTC. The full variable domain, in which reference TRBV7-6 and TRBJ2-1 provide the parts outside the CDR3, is GAGVSQSPRYKVTKRGQDVALRCDPISGHVSLYWYRQALGQGPEFLTYFNYEAQQDKSGLPNDRFSAERPEGSISTLTIQRTEQRDSAMYRCASSLNRGTVSYNEQFFGPGTRLTVL.

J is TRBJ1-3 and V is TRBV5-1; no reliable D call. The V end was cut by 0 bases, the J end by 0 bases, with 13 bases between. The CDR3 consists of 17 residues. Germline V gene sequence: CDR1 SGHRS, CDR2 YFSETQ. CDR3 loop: CASSLAGRGSSGNTIYF. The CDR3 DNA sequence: TGCGCCAGCAGCTTGGCCGGGCGCGGATCCTCTGGAAACACCATATATTTT.

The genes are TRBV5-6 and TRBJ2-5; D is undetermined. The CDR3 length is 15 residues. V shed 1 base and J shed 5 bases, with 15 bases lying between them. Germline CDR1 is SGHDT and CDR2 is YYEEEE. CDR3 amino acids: CASSLKSARRETQYF. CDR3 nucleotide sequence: TGTGCCAGCAGCTTGAAAAGCGCCCGCCGCGAGACCCAGTACTTC. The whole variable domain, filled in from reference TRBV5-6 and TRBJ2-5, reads DAGVTQSPTHLIKTRGQQVTLRCSPKSGHDTVSWYQQALGQGPQFIFQYYEEEERQRGNFPDRFSGHQFPNYSSELNVNALLLGDSALYLCASSLKSARRETQYFGPGTRLLVL.

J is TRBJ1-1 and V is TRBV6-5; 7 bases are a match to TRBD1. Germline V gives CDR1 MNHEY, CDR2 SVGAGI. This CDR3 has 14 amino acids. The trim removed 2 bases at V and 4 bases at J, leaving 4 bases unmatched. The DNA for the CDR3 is TGTGCCAGCAGTTACAGGGGGCAGGGCACTGAAGCTTTCTTT. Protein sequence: CASSYRGQGTEAFF.

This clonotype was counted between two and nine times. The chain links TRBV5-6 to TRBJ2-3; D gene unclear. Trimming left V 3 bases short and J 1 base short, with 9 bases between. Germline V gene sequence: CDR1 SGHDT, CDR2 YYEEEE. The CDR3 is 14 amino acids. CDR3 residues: CASSSKSGTDTQYF. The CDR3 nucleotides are TGTGCCAGCAGCTCAAAGTCGGGCACAGATACGCAGTATTTT.

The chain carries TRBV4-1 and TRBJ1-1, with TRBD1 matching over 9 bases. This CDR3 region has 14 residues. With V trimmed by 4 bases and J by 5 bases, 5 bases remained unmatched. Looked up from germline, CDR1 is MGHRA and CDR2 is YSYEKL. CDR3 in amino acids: CASSLATGGTEAFF. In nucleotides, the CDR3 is TGCGCCAGCAGCCTCGCGACAGGGGGGACTGAAGCTTTCTTT.

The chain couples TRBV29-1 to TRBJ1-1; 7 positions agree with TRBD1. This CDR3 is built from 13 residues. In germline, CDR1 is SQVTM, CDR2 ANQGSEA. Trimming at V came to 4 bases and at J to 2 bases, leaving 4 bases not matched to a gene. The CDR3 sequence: CSVGRDSNTEAFF. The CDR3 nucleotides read TGCAGCGTTGGTCGGGACAGTAACACTGAAGCTTTCTTT.

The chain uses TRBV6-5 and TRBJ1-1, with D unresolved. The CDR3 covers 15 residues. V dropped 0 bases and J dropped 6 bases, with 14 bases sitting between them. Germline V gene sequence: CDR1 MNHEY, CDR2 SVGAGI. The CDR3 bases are TGTGCCAGCAGTTACTCTTTTACCCTAGGCGCTGAAGCTTTCTTT. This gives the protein CASSYSFTLGAEAFF.

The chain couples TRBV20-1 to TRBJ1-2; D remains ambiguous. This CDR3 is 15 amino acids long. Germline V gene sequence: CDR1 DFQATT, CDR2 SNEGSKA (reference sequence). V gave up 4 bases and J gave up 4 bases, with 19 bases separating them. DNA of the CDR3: TGCAGTGCTACTACGGGTCTAGCGGGCCTCTATGGCTACACCTTC. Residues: CSATTGLAGLYGYTF.

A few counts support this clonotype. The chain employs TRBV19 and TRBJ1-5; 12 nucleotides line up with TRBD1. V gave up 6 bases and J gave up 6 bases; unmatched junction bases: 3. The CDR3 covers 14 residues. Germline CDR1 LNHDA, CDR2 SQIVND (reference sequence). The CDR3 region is CASSGTGGLQPQHF. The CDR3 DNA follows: TGTGCCAGTAGCGGGACAGGGGGCCTTCAGCCCCAGCATTTT.

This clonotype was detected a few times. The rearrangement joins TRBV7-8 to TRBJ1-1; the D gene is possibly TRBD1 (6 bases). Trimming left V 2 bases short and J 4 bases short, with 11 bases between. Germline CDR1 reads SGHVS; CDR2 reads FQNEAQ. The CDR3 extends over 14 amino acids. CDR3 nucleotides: TGTGCCAGCAGCTTACGGCCACAGGGCACTGAAGCTTTCTTT. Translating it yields CASSLRPQGTEAFF.

The CDR3 coding sequence is TGTGCCAGCAGAGACACAGGGGAAACTGAAGCTTTCTTT. This translates into CASRDTGETEAFF. The genes are TRBV12-3 or TRBV12-4 and TRBJ1-1, with 7 bases fitting TRBD1. The V gene end was trimmed by 6 bases and the J gene end by 5 bases; junction bases not matched to a gene: 6. The CDR3 has 13 amino acids.

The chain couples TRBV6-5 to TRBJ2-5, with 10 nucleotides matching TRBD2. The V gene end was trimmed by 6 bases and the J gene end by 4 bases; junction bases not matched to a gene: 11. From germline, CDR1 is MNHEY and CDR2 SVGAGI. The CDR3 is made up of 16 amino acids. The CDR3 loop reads CASRRTSGRVGETQYF. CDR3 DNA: TGTGCCAGCAGAAGGACTAGCGGCAGAGTTGGAGAGACCCAGTACTTC.

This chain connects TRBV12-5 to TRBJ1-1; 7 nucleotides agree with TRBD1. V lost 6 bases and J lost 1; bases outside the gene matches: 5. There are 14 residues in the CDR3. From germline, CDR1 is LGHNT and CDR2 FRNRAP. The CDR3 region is CASGLQGGNTEAFF. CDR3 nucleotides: TGTGCTAGTGGCCTCCAGGGGGGGAACACTGAAGCTTTCTTT.

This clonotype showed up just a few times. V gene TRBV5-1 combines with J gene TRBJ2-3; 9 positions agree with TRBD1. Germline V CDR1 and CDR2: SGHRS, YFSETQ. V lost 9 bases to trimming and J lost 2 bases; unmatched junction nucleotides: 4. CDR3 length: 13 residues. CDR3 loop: CAMDRGYTDTQYF. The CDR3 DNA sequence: TGCGCCATGGACAGGGGATACACAGATACGCAGTATTTT.

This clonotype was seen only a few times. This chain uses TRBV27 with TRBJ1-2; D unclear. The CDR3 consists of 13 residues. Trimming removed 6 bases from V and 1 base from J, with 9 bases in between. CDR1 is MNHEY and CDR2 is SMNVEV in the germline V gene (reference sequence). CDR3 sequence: CASSPALNYGYTF. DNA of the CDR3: TGTGCCAGCAGCCCGGCTCTTAACTATGGCTACACCTTC.

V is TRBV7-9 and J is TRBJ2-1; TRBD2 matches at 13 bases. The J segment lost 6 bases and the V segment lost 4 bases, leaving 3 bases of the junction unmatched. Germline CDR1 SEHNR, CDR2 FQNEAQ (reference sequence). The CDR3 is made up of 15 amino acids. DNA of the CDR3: TGTGCCAGCAGCTCGGGACTAGCGGGGCTCAATGAGCAGTTCTTC. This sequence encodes CASSSGLAGLNEQFF.

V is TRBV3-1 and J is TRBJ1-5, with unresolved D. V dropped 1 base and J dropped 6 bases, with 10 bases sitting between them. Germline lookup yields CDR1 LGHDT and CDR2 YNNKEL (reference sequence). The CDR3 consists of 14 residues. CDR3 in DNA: TGTGCCAGCAGCCAAGCGGCCACCTCTCAGCCCCAGCATTTT. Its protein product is CASSQAATSQPQHF. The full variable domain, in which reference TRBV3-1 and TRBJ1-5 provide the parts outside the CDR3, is DTAVSQTPKYLVTQMGNDKSIKCEQNLGHDTMYWYKQDSKKFLKIMFSYNNKELIINETVPNRFSPKSPDKAHLNLHINSLELGDSAVYFCASSQAATSQPQHFGDGTRLSIL.

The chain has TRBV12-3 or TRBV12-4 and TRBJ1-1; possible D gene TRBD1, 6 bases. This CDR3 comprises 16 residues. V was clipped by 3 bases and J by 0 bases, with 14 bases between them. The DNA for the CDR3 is TGTGCCAGCAGTTTCTCCAGGGGTATTTTGAACACTGAAGCTTTCTTT. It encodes CASSFSRGILNTEAFF.

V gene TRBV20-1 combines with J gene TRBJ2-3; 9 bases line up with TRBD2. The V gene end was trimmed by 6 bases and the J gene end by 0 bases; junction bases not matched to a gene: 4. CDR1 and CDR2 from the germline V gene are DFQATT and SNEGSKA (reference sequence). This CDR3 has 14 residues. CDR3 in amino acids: CSASLAGSTDTQYF. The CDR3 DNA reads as TGCAGTGCCTCGCTAGCGGGGAGCACAGATACGCAGTATTTT.

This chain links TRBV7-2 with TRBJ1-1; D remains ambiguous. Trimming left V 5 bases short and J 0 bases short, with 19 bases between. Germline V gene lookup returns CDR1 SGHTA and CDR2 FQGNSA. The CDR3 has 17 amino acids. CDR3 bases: TGTGCCAGCAGCCCCCGGGTGGCGGGTACTATGAACACTGAAGCTTTCTTT. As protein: CASSPRVAGTMNTEAFF.

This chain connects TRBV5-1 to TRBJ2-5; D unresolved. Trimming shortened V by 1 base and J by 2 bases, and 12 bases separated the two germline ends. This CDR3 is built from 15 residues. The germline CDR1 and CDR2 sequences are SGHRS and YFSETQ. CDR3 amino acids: CASSLIPNPQETQYF. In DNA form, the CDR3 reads TGCGCCAGCAGCTTGATACCGAACCCACAAGAGACCCAGTACTTC.

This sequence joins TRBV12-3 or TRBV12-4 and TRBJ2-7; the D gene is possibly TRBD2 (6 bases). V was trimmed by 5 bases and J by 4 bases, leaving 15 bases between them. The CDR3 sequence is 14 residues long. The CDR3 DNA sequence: TGTGCCAGCAGTCACCCGGGTCGGGAGTACGAGCAGTACGTC. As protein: CASSHPGREYEQYV.

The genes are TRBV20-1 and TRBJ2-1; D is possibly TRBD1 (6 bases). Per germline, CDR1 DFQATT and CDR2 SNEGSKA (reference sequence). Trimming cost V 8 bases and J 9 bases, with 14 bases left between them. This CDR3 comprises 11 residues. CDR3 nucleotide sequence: TGCAGTTCAAGGACAGTAGCTGAGCAGTTCTTC. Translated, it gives CSSRTVAEQFF.

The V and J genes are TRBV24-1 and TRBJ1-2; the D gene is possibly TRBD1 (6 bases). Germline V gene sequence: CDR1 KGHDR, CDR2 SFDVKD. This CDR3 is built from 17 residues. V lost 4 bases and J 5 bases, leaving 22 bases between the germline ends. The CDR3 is CATSDRTAGHSGYGYTF. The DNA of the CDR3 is TGTGCCACCAGTGACAGGACAGCGGGGCATTCTGGTTATGGCTACACCTTC.

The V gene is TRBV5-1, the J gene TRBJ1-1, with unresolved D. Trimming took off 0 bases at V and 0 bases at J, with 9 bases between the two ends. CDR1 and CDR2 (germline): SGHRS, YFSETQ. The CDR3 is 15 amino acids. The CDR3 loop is CASSLVAAMNTEAFF. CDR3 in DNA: TGCGCCAGCAGCTTGGTGGCGGCCATGAACACTGAAGCTTTCTTT.

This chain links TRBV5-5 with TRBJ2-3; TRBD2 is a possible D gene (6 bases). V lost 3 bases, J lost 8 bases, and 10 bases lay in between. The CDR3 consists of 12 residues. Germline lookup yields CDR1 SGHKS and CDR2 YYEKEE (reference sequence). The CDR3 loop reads CASSSTRGTQYF. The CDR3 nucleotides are TGTGCCAGCAGCTCCACGCGGGGTACGCAGTATTTT.